This TCR beta chain was recovered during a study of blood T cells in healthy people across ages. PCR was performed a second time for roughly 7 to 12 cycles using a sample-barcoded 5' primer and a J-beta primer mix. TCRdb reprocessed the 5' RACE reads with MiXCR, giving one entry per CDR3 protein. Among around 1.7 million distinct CDR3 sequences, under 30% were seen once, and the ten largest hold 6.5% to 8.5%. This clonotype occurred once. This CDR3 spans 14 amino acids. CDR1 WNHNN and CDR2 SYGVQD come from the germline V gene (reference sequence). Trimming removed 11 bases from V and 6 bases from J; junction bases left unmatched: 9.

The sequence derives from a woman in her twenties or thirties in good health. The sequenced sample consisted of blood. The J gene is TRBJ2-2, the V gene TRBV10-1, with TRBD1 identical over 10 bases. The CDR3, as DNA: TGCGCCGCTCCAGGACAGGGGGTGCCCGGGGAGCTGTTTTTT. This encodes CAAPGQGVPGELFF.